The 16 T cell receptor beta chains reported below all come from one sample, sequenced in a study of shared clonotypes between healthy human individuals. Assay: immunoSEQ multiplex PCR; the TCRdb copy retains only in-frame clones and omits some. In the table there are about 670,000 clones, less than 80% of which are singletons. The sequencing sample was made of memory CD4+ T cells sorted from blood. The sample's subset: CD45RA-negative fraction. These receptors were collected from a woman aged 30 to 39 in good health.

This clone was observed once. The chain uses TRBV6-5 and TRBJ2-2, with 7 nucleotides matching TRBD1. The J segment lost 4 bases and the V segment lost 6 bases, leaving 8 bases of the junction unmatched. The CDR3 covers 15 residues. Germline V CDR1 and CDR2: MNHEY, SVGAGI. CDR3 in DNA: TGTGCCAGCAGGGCCCCGGGACAGCCCACCGGGGAGCTGTTTTTT. It is translated as CASRAPGQPTGELFF.

The V gene is TRBV7-9, the J gene TRBJ2-6; TRBD1 matches at 8 bases. Germline values: CDR1 SEHNR, CDR2 FQNEAQ (reference sequence). Trimming cost V 5 bases and J 3 bases; bases outside gene matches: 3. The length of the CDR3 is 15 residues. The CDR3 sequence: CASSTDRDGANVLTF. The DNA of the CDR3 is TGTGCCAGCAGCACGGACAGGGATGGGGCCAACGTCCTGACTTTC.

The chain uses TRBV19 and TRBJ1-5; unclear D gene. The germline CDR1 and CDR2 sequences are LNHDA and SQIVND (reference sequence). Trimming left V 3 bases short and J 2 bases short, with 8 bases between. The CDR3 has 14 residues. The CDR3 sequence is CASSMPRRNQPQHF. DNA for the CDR3: TGTGCCAGTAGTATGCCACGGCGCAATCAGCCCCAGCATTTT.

This chain joins TRBV6-5 and TRBJ2-7; 8 bases map to TRBD1. The germline CDR1 and CDR2 sequences are MNHEY and SVGAGI. The CDR3 length is 15 residues. J was trimmed by 0 bases and V by 6 bases; bases with no gene match: 7. The CDR3, as DNA: TGTGCCAGCAGCCATGGACAGGGTGTCTCCTACGAGCAGTACTTC. Protein sequence: CASSHGQGVSYEQYF.

This chain's CDR3 is CASKSNTDTQYF. In nucleotides, the CDR3 is TGTGCCAGCAAATCCAACACAGATACGCAGTATTTT. The chain links TRBV2 to TRBJ2-3, with D hard to call. Per germline, CDR1 SNHLY and CDR2 FYNNEI. The CDR3 runs to 12 residues. Trimming stripped 7 bases from V and 2 bases from J, with 7 bases between.

Comments on this clone: It is likely a read error: a sequence one base away is far more abundant. The chain recombines TRBV5-4 with TRBJ2-7; D is tentatively TRBD1 or TRBD2 (5 bases each). V shed 4 bases and J shed 3 bases, with 14 bases lying between them. Germline CDR1 SGHNT, CDR2 YYREEE (reference sequence). The CDR3 sequence is 14 residues long. DNA of the CDR3: TGTGCCAGCAGCCCAGCACTGGGGGTCTACGAGCAGTACTTC. This gives the protein CASSPALGVYEQYF.

This clone was counted ten times or more. This chain uses TRBV29-1 with TRBJ2-7, with 10 bases matching TRBD2. J lost 5 bases, V lost 4 bases, and 8 bases had no gene match. Germline V gene lookup returns CDR1 SQVTM and CDR2 ANQGSEA. This CDR3 contains 14 residues. The CDR3 region is CSVVSSGRFNEQYF. DNA for the CDR3: TGCAGCGTTGTGTCTAGCGGGAGATTCAACGAGCAGTACTTC.

The gene calls are TRBV5-8 and TRBJ1-2, with D hard to call. V was cut by 4 bases and J by 7 bases, with 14 bases left in between. The CDR3 covers 13 residues. CDR1 is SGHTS and CDR2 is YDEGEE in the germline V gene. The CDR3 sequence: CASSLAAKGGYTF. CDR3 in DNA: TGTGCCAGCAGCCTAGCAGCAAAGGGTGGCTACACCTTC.

This clone was observed at least ten times. The V gene is TRBV28, the J gene TRBJ2-4; D assignment may be TRBD1 or TRBD2 (5 bases each). Germline assignment: CDR1 MDHEN and CDR2 SYDVKM. CDR3 size: 15 residues. V lost 4 bases and J lost 1, with 11 bases in between. The CDR3 region has the DNA TGTGCCAGCAGTTCCCTTGAGGGGGCCAAAAACATTCAGTACTTC. Its protein is CASSSLEGAKNIQYF.

The chain couples TRBV18 to TRBJ1-5; TRBD1 aligns across 8 bases. Germline CDR1 and CDR2: KGHSH and LQKENI. V shed 4 bases, J shed 4 bases, and the junction held 3 bases outside the gene matches. The CDR3 has 14 residues. Written as DNA, the CDR3 is TGTGCCAGCTCACTGGACAGGGCAAATCAGCCCCAGCATTTT. Its translation: CASSLDRANQPQHF. Full variable domain (outside the CDR3, taken from reference TRBV18 and TRBJ1-5): NAGVMQNPRHLVRRRGQEARLRCSPMKGHSHVYWYRQLPEEGLKFMVYLQKENIIDESGMPKERFSAEFPKEGPSILRIQQVVRGDSAAYFCASSLDRANQPQHFGDGTRLSIL.

This chain uses TRBV19 with TRBJ2-3, with 9 bases matching TRBD1. Germline lookup yields CDR1 LNHDA and CDR2 SQIVND (reference sequence). The V segment lost 10 bases and the J segment 4 bases; nucleotides outside the gene matches: 9. The CDR3 is 14 amino acids. This chain's CDR3 is CATHKGQGPDTQYF. CDR3 DNA sequence: TGTGCCACCCACAAGGGACAGGGCCCAGATACGCAGTATTTT.

Details on this clone: Different DNA sequences within this sample yield the same CDR3. The V call is TRBV20-1, the J call TRBJ2-5; D is unresolved. V shed 6 bases and J shed 2 bases, with 4 bases lying between them. Germline assignment: CDR1 DFQATT and CDR2 SNEGSKA (reference sequence). The CDR3 is made up of 10 amino acids. The CDR3 DNA follows: TGCAGTGCCCTTCAAGAGACCCAGTACTTC. It translates to CSALQETQYF.

The rearrangement links TRBV2 to TRBJ1-1; no clear D. The V gene's germline CDR1 is SNHLY and CDR2 FYNNEI. The CDR3 consists of 13 residues. V lost 6 bases, J lost 1 base, and 9 bases lay in between. The CDR3 region is CASRLDWNTEAFF. In DNA, the CDR3 is TGTGCCAGCAGACTCGACTGGAACACTGAAGCTTTCTTT.

This CDR3 reads CASSAQWTDTQYF. Written as DNA, the CDR3 is TGTGCCAGCTCAGCACAATGGACAGATACGCAGTATTTT. This chain connects TRBV18 to TRBJ2-3, with D unresolved. Trimming took off 5 bases at V and 3 bases at J, with 9 bases between the two ends. The CDR3 covers 13 residues. CDR1 and CDR2 from the germline V gene are KGHSH and LQKENI.

About this clone: A read error is possible here, since a much larger clone lies one base away. The chain recombines TRBV7-7 with TRBJ2-7, with unresolved D. V dropped 2 bases and J dropped 1 base, with 3 bases sitting between them. Germline V gene lookup returns CDR1 SSHAT and CDR2 FNYEAQ (reference sequence). The CDR3 is made up of 12 amino acids. In DNA, the CDR3 is TGTGCCAGCAGCTTAAGGTCCTACGAGCAGTACTTC. Translated: CASSLRSYEQYF.

The chain carries TRBV28 and TRBJ2-7; D is undetermined. CDR1 is MDHEN and CDR2 is SYDVKM in the germline V gene. The CDR3 consists of 12 residues. Deletions cut 6 bases from V and 3 bases from J, with 9 bases between. In DNA form, the CDR3 reads TGTGCCAGCAGCGAGCAAGACTACGAGCAGTACTTC. This sequence encodes CASSEQDYEQYF.